Each of the 10 T cell receptor beta chains below was sequenced from the same sample in a study of cytomegalovirus exposure and HLA in healthy donors. Primers included in the PCR were 60 Vbeta and 13 Jbeta primers. Sequenced by immunoSEQ multiplex PCR; TCRdb stores in-frame clones only, minus some. The sample has some 120,000 clones, about 80% seen once; the top ten hold roughly 2.4%. The material sequenced was PBMCs. These receptors all stem from a man aged 25-45 years in good health and CMV-seronegative.

This sequence joins TRBV6-1 and TRBJ2-7, with D possibly TRBD2 on 6 matching bases. CDR1 is MNHNS and CDR2 is SASEGT in the germline V gene. The CDR3 spans 16 residues. Trimming shortened V by 4 bases and J by 1 base, and 17 bases separated the two germline ends. DNA of the CDR3: TGTGCCAGCAGTGCCCCGGAAGGCGGGGCATCCTACGAGCAGTACTTC. Translation: CASSAPEGGASYEQYF.

This clone was detected only a few times. The rearrangement uses TRBV7-9 and TRBJ2-5; TRBD1 aligns across 7 bases. Trimming at V came to 5 bases and at J to 2 bases, leaving 2 bases not matched to a gene. Germline CDR1 is SEHNR and CDR2 is FQNEAQ (reference sequence). This CDR3 spans 13 amino acids. In DNA, the CDR3 is TGTGCCAGCAGCGTGGGACAGCAAGAGACCCAGTACTTC. It translates to CASSVGQQETQYF.

The chain carries TRBV6-5 and TRBJ1-2, with 7 bases identical to TRBD1. Trimming at V came to 0 bases and at J to 8 bases, leaving 6 bases not matched to a gene. Germline-derived CDR1 and CDR2 are MNHEY and SVGAGI. The CDR3 is 14 residues long. CDR3 nucleotides: TGTGCCAGCAGTTACTCACAGGGGAACTGGGGCTACACCTTC. Translation: CASSYSQGNWGYTF.

This clone was observed once. The chain combines TRBV19 with TRBJ2-2; possibly TRBD1 for D (5 bases). Germline loops: CDR1 LNHDA, CDR2 SQIVND (reference sequence). The CDR3 is made up of 16 amino acids. V dropped 1 base and J dropped 7 bases, with 16 bases sitting between them. CDR3 amino acids: CASSIGTGRRYGELFF. The CDR3, as DNA: TGTGCCAGTAGTATAGGAACAGGCAGGCGGTACGGGGAGCTGTTTTTT.

This sequence joins TRBV9 and TRBJ2-1; D may be TRBD2 (5 bases). V lost 0 bases and J 7 bases, leaving 11 bases between the germline ends. The length of the CDR3 is 14 residues. Germline CDR1 is SGDLS and CDR2 is YYNGEE. The CDR3 nucleotides read TGTGCCAGCAGCGTAGGACTATTTGTTAATGAGCAGTTCTTC. Translated, it gives CASSVGLFVNEQFF.

This clone is a singleton in its sample. The J gene is TRBJ1-3, the V gene TRBV9; perhaps TRBD1 as D (5 bases). Germline assignment: CDR1 SGDLS and CDR2 YYNGEE. The ends were cut back, 4 bases at V and 2 bases at J, with 10 bases in the middle. The CDR3 consists of 14 residues. The CDR3 DNA sequence: TGTGCCAGCAGCTTGTCGACAGCTGGAAACACCATATATTTT. This codes for CASSLSTAGNTIYF.

The J gene is TRBJ2-7, the V gene TRBV6-5; the D gene is possibly TRBD2 (7 bases). Between the trimmed V and J ends, which lost 2 bases and 3 bases, there was a span of 14 bases. CDR1 MNHEY and CDR2 SVGAGI come from the germline V gene. This CDR3 spans 15 amino acids. The CDR3 DNA sequence: TGTGCCAGCAGTTACCTAAGCGGGACAAACTACGAGCAGTACTTC. Amino acids: CASSYLSGTNYEQYF.

This rearrangement joins TRBV21-1 to TRBJ2-5; the table's D call TRBD1 went unverified against the DNA. TRBV21-1 constitutes a pseudogene. The CDR3 is 16 amino acids. CDR3 sequence: CAAPGQGKMGKETQYF. CDR3 bases: TGTGCCGCACCGGGACAGGGGAAAATGGGGAAAGAGACCCAGTACTTC.

The V and J genes are TRBV6-4 and TRBJ2-2; 8 bases agree with TRBD1. J was trimmed by 1 base and V by 4 bases; bases with no gene match: 2. The CDR3 sequence is 15 residues long. Germline values: CDR1 MRHNA, CDR2 SNTAGT. Here the CDR3 DNA reads TGTGCCAGCAGTGGGGGACAGGTGAACACCGGGGAGCTGTTTTTT. Amino acids: CASSGGQVNTGELFF.

This chain joins TRBV15 and TRBJ2-7, with a weak D call TRBD2 (7 bases). The CDR3 has 15 residues. CDR1 LNHNV and CDR2 YYDKDF come from the germline V gene (reference sequence). Trimming took 5 bases from V and 3 from J, leaving 17 bases between them. The CDR3 here is CATSRFSGTLYEQYF. The CDR3 region has the DNA TGTGCCACCAGCCGCTTCAGCGGGACACTCTACGAGCAGTACTTC.